This T cell receptor (beta chain) was identified in a study of PD-1 blockade in classical Hodgkin lymphoma (dated by TCRdb to 2020 to 2022). For the study in its entirety: Nivolumab dosing was 3 mg/kg intravenously every 2 weeks, continuing until either disease progression or unacceptable toxicity. To define a peripheral blood immune signature of response to PD-1 blockade in classical Hodgkin lymphoma, the study combined TCR beta sequencing with CyTOF. The paper's findings and limits, for the study overall: Baseline diversity similar to that of newly diagnosed patients was observed in trial patients achieving complete response, whereas significantly lower diversity was observed in partial responders and progressors. Lower diversity was seen in patients whose nivolumab began less than 1 year after ASCT, and these patients were left out of later analyses so that immune reconstitution would not confound the results. The study covered only a single clinical trial cohort, and the causes of the repertoire differences, possibly disease activity or prior therapy, were still not defined. Baseline TCR diversity was reported as lower in newly diagnosed patients than in healthy donors, and lower still in relapsed/refractory patients. CD4+ but not CD8+ TCR diversity rose significantly by C4D1 (p=0.0027 vs p=0.16), most apparent in complete responders (p=0.02).

In the paper's terms, the time point label means: cycle 2 day 1 (C2D1) of nivolumab. Relapse after autologous stem cell transplantation had occurred in all trial patients, and cohorts A, B and C were distinguished by prior brentuximab vedotin exposure. The trial cohort comprised fewer than 65 patients with relapsed/refractory classical Hodgkin lymphoma whose best overall responses were complete response, partial response or progressive disease. In the multi-cohort phase II CheckMate 205 trial, trial patients received single-agent nivolumab. An independent review committee assessed best overall response using the 2007 International Working Group response criteria. Trial PBMCs were collected just before the start of nivolumab (C1D1) and during therapy at cycle 2 day 1 and cycle 4 day 1. Peripheral blood was collected in 8 mL Vacutainer Cell Preparation Tubes, from which PBMCs were isolated by centrifugation and then cryopreserved.

The Qiagen DNeasy kit was used to extract genomic DNA both from unsorted PBMCs and from the negatively selected CD4+ and CD8+ fractions. Amplification of TCR beta CDR3 regions was done by immunoSEQ multiplex PCR with primers that anneal to V and J segments. A synthetic immune receptor repertoire was used to minimize amplification bias, and any remaining bias was removed computationally after sequencing. On the study's bioinformatics: Repertoire diversity was quantified as the Shannon entropy index using custom Python scripts. Unsorted, CD4+ and CD8+ repertoires were examined separately, except in combined analyses, for which CD4+ and CD8+ sequences were merged in silico. Clonal expansion was defined as at least a 2-fold frequency increase after treatment relative to C1D1, with a pseudocount of 0.5 for undetected baseline clones. Clones with 0 or 1 copy at C1D1 were defined as singleton clones, while clones with 2 or more copies were defined as non-singleton clones. Clones expanded in unsorted samples were annotated as CD4+, CD8+ or unknown by matching protein sequences in sorted samples from the same patient. Diversity changes from C1D1 to C4D1 were tested in paired samples using Wilcoxon tests. What TCRdb holds here is the immuneACCESS table cut down to in-frame rearrangements. Part of the clones is not present; checked against another copy, under half of the missing clones reflect an unresolved V gene, and the others are unexplained. The V and J calls and clone size are taken from that table; D and trimming were inferred from the DNA. This sample comprises about 100,000 clones, around 89% of them detected only once. 5% to 7.5% of the sample goes to the ten largest clones.

Taken from the germline V gene, the CDR1 and CDR2 loops are SGDLS and YYNGEE. The CDR3 has 14 amino acids, counting the end cysteine and phenylalanine. Only the CDR3 region is kept as DNA, spanning 42 bases read in frame from base 1. The V and J ends are trimmed by 3 bases and 2 bases, leaving 12 bases between them. On this clone itself: The antigen this receptor binds is unknown. No much larger clonotype is one base removed from it; base qualities were not supplied.

This specimen consisted of peripheral blood mononuclear cells (PBMCs), obtained before the second cycle of nivolumab. This chain joins TRBV9 to TRBJ2-7; possibly the D gene is TRBD1, per 6 matching bases. The source of this sequence is a human donor with classical Hodgkin lymphoma. For the CDR3, the sequence is CASSAFGGPYEQYF. The DNA sequence is as follows: TGTGCCAGCAGCGCCTTTGGGGGCCCCTACGAGCAGTACTTC.